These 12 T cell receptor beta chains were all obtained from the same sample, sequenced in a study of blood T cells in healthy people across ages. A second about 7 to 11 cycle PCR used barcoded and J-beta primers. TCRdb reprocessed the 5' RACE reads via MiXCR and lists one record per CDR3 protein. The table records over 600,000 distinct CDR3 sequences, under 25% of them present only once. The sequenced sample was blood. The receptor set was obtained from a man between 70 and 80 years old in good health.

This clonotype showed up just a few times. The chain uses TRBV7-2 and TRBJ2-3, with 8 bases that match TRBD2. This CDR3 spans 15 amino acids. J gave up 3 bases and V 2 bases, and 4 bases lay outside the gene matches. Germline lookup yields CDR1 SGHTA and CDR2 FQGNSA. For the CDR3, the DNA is TGTGCCAGCAGCTTACTGACTAGCGTAACAGATACGCAGTATTTT. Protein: CASSLLTSVTDTQYF.

Here the CDR3 reads CASSSGLGQPQHF. CDR3 DNA: TGTGCCAGCAGTTCGGGGCTAGGACAGCCCCAGCATTTT. V and J are TRBV28 and TRBJ1-5; maybe TRBD1 (5 bases). This CDR3 spans 13 amino acids. In germline, CDR1 is MDHEN, CDR2 SYDVKM. Trimming shortened V by 4 bases and J by 7 bases, and 11 bases separated the two germline ends.

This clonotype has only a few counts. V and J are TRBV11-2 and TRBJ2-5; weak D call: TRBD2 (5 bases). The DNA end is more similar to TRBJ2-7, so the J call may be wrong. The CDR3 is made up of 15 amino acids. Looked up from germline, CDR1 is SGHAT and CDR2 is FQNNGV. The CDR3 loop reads CASSAGVGSYYEQYF. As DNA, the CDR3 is TGTGCCAGCAGCGCCGGGGTTGGCAGCTATTACGAGCAGTACTTC.

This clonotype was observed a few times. The CDR3 protein is CASSLEGSGNQPQHF. CDR3 DNA sequence: TGTGCCAGCAGCTTAGAGGGAAGCGGCAATCAGCCCCAGCATTTT. The chain joins TRBV11-2 to TRBJ1-5; D unresolved. Germline values: CDR1 SGHAT, CDR2 FQNNGV. The CDR3 runs to 15 residues. V lost 0 bases to trimming and J lost 2 bases, with 8 bases between them.

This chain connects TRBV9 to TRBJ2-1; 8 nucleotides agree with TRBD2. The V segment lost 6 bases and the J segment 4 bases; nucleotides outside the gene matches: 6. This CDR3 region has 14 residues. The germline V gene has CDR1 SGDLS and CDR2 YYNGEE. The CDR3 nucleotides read TGTGCCAGCAACGCTGCGGGGGGATACAATGAGCAGTTCTTC. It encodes CASNAAGGYNEQFF.

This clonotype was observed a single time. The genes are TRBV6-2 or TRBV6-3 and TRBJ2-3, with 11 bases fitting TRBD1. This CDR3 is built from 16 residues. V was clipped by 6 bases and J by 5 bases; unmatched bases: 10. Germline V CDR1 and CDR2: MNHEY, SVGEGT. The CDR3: CASRYTDRGHVDTQYF. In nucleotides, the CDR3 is TGTGCCAGCAGGTATACGGACAGGGGGCATGTAGATACGCAGTATTTT.

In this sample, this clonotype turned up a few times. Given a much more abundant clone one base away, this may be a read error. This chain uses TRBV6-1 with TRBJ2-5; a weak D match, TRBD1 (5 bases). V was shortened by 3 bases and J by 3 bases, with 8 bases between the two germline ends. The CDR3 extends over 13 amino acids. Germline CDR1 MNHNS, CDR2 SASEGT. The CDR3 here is CASSEQGKETQYF. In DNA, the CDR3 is TGTGCCAGCAGTGAGCAGGGAAAAGAGACCCAGTACTTC.

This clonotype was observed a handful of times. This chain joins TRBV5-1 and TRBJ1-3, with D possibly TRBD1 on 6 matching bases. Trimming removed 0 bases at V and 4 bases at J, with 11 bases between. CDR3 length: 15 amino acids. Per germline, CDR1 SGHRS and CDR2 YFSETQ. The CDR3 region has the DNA TGCGCCAGCAGCTTGGTAGCAGGGGCAGGAAACACCATATATTTT. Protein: CASSLVAGAGNTIYF.

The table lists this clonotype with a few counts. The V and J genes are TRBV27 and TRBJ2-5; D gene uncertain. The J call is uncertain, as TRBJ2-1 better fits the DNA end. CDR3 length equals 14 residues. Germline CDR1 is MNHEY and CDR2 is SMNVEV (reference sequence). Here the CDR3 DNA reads TGTGCCAGCAGTTTTTTCGGTGGCGACAATGAGCAGTTCTTC. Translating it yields CASSFFGGDNEQFF.

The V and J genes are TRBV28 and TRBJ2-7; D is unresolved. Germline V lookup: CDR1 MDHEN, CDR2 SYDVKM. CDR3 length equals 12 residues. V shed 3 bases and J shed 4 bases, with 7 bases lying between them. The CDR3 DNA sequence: TGTGCCAGCAGTTTTACAAGGTACGAGCAGTACTTC. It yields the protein CASSFTRYEQYF.

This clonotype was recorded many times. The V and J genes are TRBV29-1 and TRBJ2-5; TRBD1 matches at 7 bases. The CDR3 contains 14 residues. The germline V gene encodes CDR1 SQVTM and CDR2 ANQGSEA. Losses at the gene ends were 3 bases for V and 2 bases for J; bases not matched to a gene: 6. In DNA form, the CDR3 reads TGCAGCGTTGACAAAAGGGACAGACAAGAGACCCAGTACTTC. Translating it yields CSVDKRDRQETQYF. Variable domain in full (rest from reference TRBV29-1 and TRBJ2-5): SAVISQKPSRDICQRGTSLTIQCQVDSQVTMMFWYRQQPGQSLTLIATANQGSEATYESGFVIDKFPISRPNLTFSTLTVSNMSPEDSSIYLCSVDKRDRQETQYFGPGTRLLVL.

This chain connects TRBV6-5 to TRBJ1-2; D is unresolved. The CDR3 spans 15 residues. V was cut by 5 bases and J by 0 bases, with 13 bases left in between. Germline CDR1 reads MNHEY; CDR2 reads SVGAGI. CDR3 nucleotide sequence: TGTGCCAGCAGTCCGGACGGACTGGCTAACTATGGCTACACCTTC. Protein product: CASSPDGLANYGYTF.